The rows below give T cell receptor beta chains drawn from one sample of a study of blood T cell repertoires in COVID-19. Measured with immunoSEQ multiplex PCR; TCRdb has only the in-frame clones, and not every one. This sample has approximately 150,000 clones, with approximately 83% found just once. Source material: peripheral blood. The source is a man aged 70 or older who had recovered from COVID-19. Both conserved end residues are trimmed from each CDR3. Fields, in order: CDR3 protein, clone size, V gene, CDR3 length. Rows may omit the clone size; those that give it use once, few, many or a size class.

CDR3aa: ASSPTGTSANEQF
abundance: .
v_gene: TRBV7-9
len: 13

CDR3aa: ASSPNGYTDTQY
abundance: .
v_gene: TRBV18
len: 12

CDR3aa: ASSVPGTQEGQPQH
abundance: .
v_gene: TRBV9
len: 14

CDR3aa: ASSLGQGGGEQY
abundance: once
v_gene: TRBV18
len: 12

CDR3aa: ASSVNNPQETQY
abundance: few
v_gene: TRBV2
len: 12

CDR3aa: ASSSSGSRYEQY
abundance: .
v_gene: TRBV2
len: 12

CDR3aa: ASSIGRAYGYT
abundance: .
v_gene: TRBV19
len: 11

CDR3aa: SGGQSSYNEQF
abundance: .
v_gene: TRBV29-1
len: 11

CDR3aa: ASSVWGEQPQH
abundance: .
v_gene: TRBV2
len: 11

CDR3aa: ASSALGVITDTQY
abundance: .
v_gene: TRBV2
len: 13

CDR3aa: ASSAGGSYGYT
abundance: .
v_gene: TRBV9
len: 11

CDR3aa: ASSPHLTSGKYNEQF
abundance: few
v_gene: TRBV6-2/TRBV6-3
len: 15

CDR3aa: ASSSLTDRNNYGYT
abundance: once
v_gene: TRBV18
len: 14

CDR3aa: ASSYGGSRSYEQY
abundance: once
v_gene: TRBV6-5
len: 13

CDR3aa: ASSQVPSGGYNEQF
abundance: once
v_gene: TRBV4-3
len: 14

CDR3aa: AIREGTGERMNTEAF
abundance: few
v_gene: TRBV10-3
len: 15

CDR3aa: ASSVETGTQY
abundance: .
v_gene: TRBV9
len: 10

CDR3aa: ASSVARNTEAF
abundance: .
v_gene: TRBV19
len: 11

CDR3aa: ASSYAITGSGEQY
abundance: .
v_gene: TRBV6-5
len: 13

CDR3aa: ASSRDRRNTEAF
abundance: .
v_gene: TRBV7-8
len: 12

CDR3aa: ASSYSGNAAEKLF
abundance: .
v_gene: TRBV6-5
len: 13

CDR3aa: ASSLPGQGYNEQF
abundance: .
v_gene: TRBV5-1
len: 13

CDR3aa: ASSDSTGGKDEQF
abundance: .
v_gene: TRBV6-4
len: 13

CDR3aa: ASSQEGQGVQETQY
abundance: .
v_gene: TRBV4-1
len: 14

CDR3aa: ASSRADTEAF
abundance: .
v_gene: TRBV3-1/TRBV3-2
len: 10

CDR3aa: ASSPNLQGHGYT
abundance: few
v_gene: TRBV28
len: 12

CDR3aa: ASSNREETQY
abundance: .
v_gene: TRBV7-7
len: 10

CDR3aa: ASSDRDRGTYEQY
abundance: .
v_gene: TRBV6-2/TRBV6-3
len: 13

CDR3aa: ASIPQGRGLAKNIQY
abundance: .
v_gene: TRBV28
len: 15

CDR3aa: ASSVAKETEAF
abundance: .
v_gene: TRBV9
len: 11

CDR3aa: ASGREKSYSEQF
abundance: once
v_gene: TRBV6-5
len: 12

CDR3aa: ASSWGTGVNYGYT
abundance: .
v_gene: TRBV5-1
len: 13

CDR3aa: ASSYGRGQETQY
abundance: .
v_gene: TRBV6-6
len: 12

CDR3aa: ASSPGWREGPVGELF
abundance: .
v_gene: TRBV10-1
len: 15

CDR3aa: ASSLGEDTEAF
abundance: .
v_gene: TRBV12-3/TRBV12-4
len: 11

CDR3aa: ASSQDNGAGGHYEQY
abundance: .
v_gene: TRBV4-3
len: 15

CDR3aa: ASSFGTGEQY
abundance: .
v_gene: TRBV7-2
len: 10

CDR3aa: ASSFGTSAWYEQF
abundance: .
v_gene: TRBV19
len: 13

CDR3aa: SVGGQTNEQF
abundance: .
v_gene: TRBV29-1
len: 10

CDR3aa: ASTPQGGTEAF
abundance: .
v_gene: TRBV6-5
len: 11

CDR3aa: ASTYGGRSTGELF
abundance: .
v_gene: TRBV5-1
len: 13

CDR3aa: ASSEYKGWESHEQF
abundance: .
v_gene: TRBV25-1
len: 14

CDR3aa: ASSSGAGALSYEQY
abundance: few
v_gene: TRBV7-8
len: 14

CDR3aa: ASSGRTRATNEKLF
abundance: once
v_gene: TRBV2
len: 14

CDR3aa: ASSQTRTSGHTGELF
abundance: .
v_gene: TRBV6-2/TRBV6-3
len: 15

CDR3aa: ASSVEAGGETQY
abundance: .
v_gene: TRBV9
len: 12

CDR3aa: ASTLAGGETQY
abundance: .
v_gene: TRBV6-5
len: 11

CDR3aa: ASSLQNNSPLH
abundance: .
v_gene: TRBV7-3
len: 11

CDR3aa: ASERTGGKMTEAF
abundance: .
v_gene: TRBV6-5
len: 13

CDR3aa: ASSPGGTSGNTIY
abundance: .
v_gene: TRBV7-8
len: 13

CDR3aa: ASSETPTGVDGYT
abundance: .
v_gene: TRBV6-2/TRBV6-3
len: 13

CDR3aa: ASSHSPDRTSGGPMIQY
abundance: .
v_gene: TRBV4-1
len: 17

CDR3aa: ASTRGSRQPQH
abundance: .
v_gene: TRBV28
len: 11

CDR3aa: ASSRDRGQAPLH
abundance: .
v_gene: TRBV6-5
len: 12

CDR3aa: ASSYSSGSVADTQY
abundance: .
v_gene: TRBV6-5
len: 14

CDR3aa: ASSLEGTGGSLYGYT
abundance: .
v_gene: TRBV7-9
len: 15